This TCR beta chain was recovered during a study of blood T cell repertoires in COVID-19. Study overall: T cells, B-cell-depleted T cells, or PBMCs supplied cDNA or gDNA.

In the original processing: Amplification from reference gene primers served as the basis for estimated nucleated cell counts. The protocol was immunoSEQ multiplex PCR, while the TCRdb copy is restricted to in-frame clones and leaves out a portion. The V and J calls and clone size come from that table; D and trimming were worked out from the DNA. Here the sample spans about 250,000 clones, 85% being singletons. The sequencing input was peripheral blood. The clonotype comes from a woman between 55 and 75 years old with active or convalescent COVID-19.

The CDR3 reads CASSRQSRGNQPQHF. The CDR3 DNA is TGTGCCAGCAGCCGCCAAAGTCGGGGAAATCAGCCCCAGCATTTT. J is TRBJ1-5 and V is TRBV6-5; D ambiguous. V lost 6 bases and J 4 bases, leaving 16 bases between the germline ends. Germline CDR1 is MNHEY and CDR2 is SVGAGI. The CDR3 length is 15 residues.